The next 4 T cell receptor beta chains were all read from a single sample in a study of T cells in Graves' hyperthyroidism and ophthalmopathy. RNA transcripts gave rise to amplified TCR beta CDR3 regions. TCR CDR3 underwent first-round RT-PCR with the HTBI primer set. Via MiXCR, TCRdb re-called the multiplex PCR reads, giving one row per CDR3 protein. Seen here are roughly 380,000 distinct CDR3 sequences, roughly 20% observed once, and the top ten hold around 15%. Source material: blood. The receptors here all came from a woman aged 35 to 49 with Graves' ophthalmopathy.

This clonotype was seen ten or more times. The V gene is TRBV28, the J gene TRBJ2-5, with 9 bases aligning to TRBD2. In germline, CDR1 is MDHEN, CDR2 SYDVKM. J lost 1 base, V lost 8 bases, and 11 bases had no gene match. The CDR3 is made up of 16 amino acids. CDR3 sequence: CASQAAAGGLQETQYF. As DNA, the CDR3 is TGTGCCAGCCAGGCGGCAGCGGGAGGTCTCCAAGAGACCCAGTACTTC.

This clonotype was seen ten or more times. The J gene is TRBJ2-2, the V gene TRBV12-3 or TRBV12-4; D is perhaps TRBD2 (6 bases). This CDR3 contains 15 residues. The V end was cut by 3 bases, the J end by 0 bases, with 8 bases between. The DNA of the CDR3 is TGTGCCAGCAGTTTCGGGAGCGCGAACACCGGGGAGCTGTTTTTT. Amino acid sequence: CASSFGSANTGELFF.

The chain recombines TRBV19 with TRBJ2-7, with TRBD2 identical over 8 bases. The V and J ends lost 4 bases and 3 bases, in that order; junction bases with no gene match: 5. The CDR3 is 14 residues long. CDR1 is LNHDA, CDR2 SQIVND, per germline (reference sequence). The CDR3 reads CASSSQAGDYEQYF. CDR3 nucleotides: TGTGCCAGTAGTAGTCAAGCGGGGGACTACGAGCAGTACTTC.

This clonotype was observed a handful of times. This rearrangement joins TRBV4-2 to TRBJ1-3; the D gene is possibly TRBD1 (5 bases). Germline CDR1 and CDR2: LGHNA and YNFKEQ. CDR3 length equals 16 residues. V dropped 4 bases and J dropped 1 base, with 14 bases sitting between them. The CDR3 region has the DNA TGTGCCAGCAGCCCCGGGGCACACTCATCTGGAAACACCATATATTTT. It translates to CASSPGAHSSGNTIYF.